Below, 6 T cell receptor beta chains from the same sample are listed, as sequenced in a study of T cell responses to AZD1222 COVID-19 vaccine (dated by TCRdb to 2020 to 2022). Reading the label with the study, this specimen's time point is: about 28 days (+/-7) after the second vaccine dose. Library creation used the immunoSEQ multiplex PCR assay. TCRdb provides this immuneACCESS table in a form limited to in-frame rearrangements. Some clones are lacking; in checked studies, under half of them reflect an unresolved V gene, and why the rest are absent is not known. The sample contains about 150,000 clones, over 80% of them found a single time. The biggest ten clones account for about 4% of the sample. The specimen was peripheral blood, collected 28 days after the second AZD1222 dose. These receptors were collected from an adult who received the AZD1222 COVID-19 vaccine.

The J gene is TRBJ1-2, the V gene TRBV2; no firm D call. The CDR3 contains 14 residues. V was shortened by 1 base and J by 8 bases, with 14 bases between the two germline ends. CDR1 SNHLY and CDR2 FYNNEI come from the germline V gene. The CDR3 DNA reads TGTGCCAGCAGTGAAGATGGAAGCCGACGGGGCTACACCTTC. Its protein product is CASSEDGSRRGYTF.

This chain links TRBV4-2 with TRBJ2-1; 8 positions agree with TRBD1. The CDR3 consists of 15 residues. V trimming: 1 base; J trimming: 9 bases; junction bases outside the gene matches: 8. The germline CDR1 and CDR2 sequences are LGHNA and YNFKEQ. The CDR3 DNA is TGTGCCAGCAGCCAAGTAACGACAGGGGAGGTTGAGCAGTTCTTC. It codes for CASSQVTTGEVEQFF.

The chain uses TRBV11-1 and TRBJ1-1; D unresolved. The length of the CDR3 is 16 residues. The V end lost 1 base, the J end lost 3 bases, and 15 bases lay between the germline ends. Germline loops: CDR1 SGHAT, CDR2 FQDESV (reference sequence). CDR3 coding DNA: TGTGCCAGCAGCTTAGGAGACATGGGAGTGGACACTGAAGCTTTCTTT. Translated, it gives CASSLGDMGVDTEAFF.

The V call is TRBV19, the J call TRBJ2-7, with D tentatively TRBD1 (6 bases). The CDR3 has 14 amino acids. Trimming shortened V by 6 bases and J by 3 bases, and 15 bases separated the two germline ends. The germline CDR1 and CDR2 sequences are LNHDA and SQIVND (reference sequence). The CDR3 sequence is CASRPSGHLYEQYF. The CDR3 nucleotides read TGTGCCAGTAGGCCCTCGGGACATCTCTACGAGCAGTACTTC. Complete variable domain (other parts from reference TRBV19 and TRBJ2-7): DGGITQSPKYLFRKEGQNVTLSCEQNLNHDAMYWYRQDPGQGLRLIYYSQIVNDFQKGDIAEGYSVSREKKESFPLTVTSAQKNPTAFYLCASRPSGHLYEQYFGPGTRLTVT.

The CDR3 region has the DNA TGTGCCAGCAGCTTATTTCCCCTCATTAGGGAGACTAGCGGGGCGAACAATGAGCAGTTCTTC. It is translated as CASSLFPLIRETSGANNEQFF. The chain combines TRBV7-8 with TRBJ2-1, with TRBD2 matching 11 bases. J lost 5 bases, V lost 2 bases, and 20 bases had no gene match. Germline assignment: CDR1 SGHVS and CDR2 FQNEAQ. The CDR3 sequence is 21 residues long. The full variable domain, rest sourced from reference TRBV7-8 and TRBJ2-1, is GAGVSQSPRYKVAKRGQDVALRCDPISGHVSLFWYQQALGQGPEFLTYFQNEAQLDKSGLPSDRFFAERPEGSVSTLKIQRTQQEDSAVYLCASSLFPLIRETSGANNEQFFGPGTRLTVL.

V gene TRBV25-1 combines with J gene TRBJ2-2; D gene uncertain. The CDR3 sequence is 15 residues long. V lost 7 bases to trimming and J lost 6 bases, with 18 bases between them. The germline gives CDR1 MGHDK, CDR2 SYGVNS. The CDR3 DNA sequence: TGTGCCAGCAAGAATTGGGCAGGCCCCGCCGGGGAGCTGTTTTTT. Translation: CASKNWAGPAGELFF. Looking up the rest from reference TRBV25-1 and TRBJ2-2 gives the full variable domain: EADIYQTPRYLVIGTGKKITLECSQTMGHDKMYWYQQDPGMELHLIHYSYGVNSTEKGDLSSESTVSRIRTEHFPLTLESARPSHTSQYLCASKNWAGPAGELFFGEGSRLTVL.